Included here is one T cell receptor (beta chain) sequence, with context. Its antigen is not identified. The sample carries other DNA sequences with the same CDR3. V lost 6 bases to trimming and J lost 2 bases, with 22 bases between them. Germline loops: CDR1 KGHSH, CDR2 LQKENI. This CDR3 is built from 17 residues. Vbeta (60) and Jbeta (13) primers were used in the PCR. The protocol was immunoSEQ multiplex PCR, while the TCRdb copy is restricted to in-frame clones and leaves out a portion. Here the sample spans about 120,000 clones, 65% to 80% being singletons. These data come from a study of cytomegalovirus exposure and HLA in healthy donors. Study results and limitations: The HLA-A and HLA-B alleles of most subjects were reportedly predicted accurately from TCR beta sequences.

The chain carries TRBV18 and TRBJ2-5, with D perhaps matching TRBD1 (6 bases). What was sequenced was PBMCs. The receptor's source is a man in his fifties or sixties in good health and CMV-seropositive. The CDR3 nucleotides read TGTGCCAGCTCGCAAAACTCCATCTTGGGACAACAAGAGACCCAGTACTTC. Protein sequence: CASSQNSILGQQETQYF.